Each of the 24 T cell receptor beta chains below was sequenced from the same sample in a study of cytomegalovirus exposure and HLA in healthy donors. With 60 Vbeta and 13 Jbeta primers, the PCR was carried out. Measured with immunoSEQ multiplex PCR; TCRdb has only the in-frame clones, and not every one. Among approximately 140,000 clones listed, 79% were seen once. The sequencing sample was made of PBMCs. These receptors originate from a man between 45 and 60 years old in good health and CMV-seropositive.

This clone appeared a single time. This chain connects TRBV9 to TRBJ2-7, with D possibly being TRBD1 (6 bases). The CDR3 extends over 15 amino acids. Deletions cut 0 bases from V and 3 bases from J, with 13 bases between. Germline V gene sequence: CDR1 SGDLS, CDR2 YYNGEE. The CDR3 here is CASSVGNRAGYEQYF. CDR3 nucleotides: TGTGCCAGCAGCGTAGGAAACAGGGCGGGCTACGAGCAGTACTTC.

In DNA, the CDR3 is TGTGCCAGCAGCTTCCTGGGCGCCGAAGCTTTCTTT. It is translated as CASSFLGAEAFF. The chain combines TRBV5-4 with TRBJ1-1, with unresolved D. Looked up from germline, CDR1 is SGHNT and CDR2 is YYREEE (reference sequence). The V end lost 2 bases, the J end lost 8 bases, and 10 bases lay between the germline ends. CDR3 length: 12 residues.

A single count supports this clone. V usage is TRBV28 and J usage is TRBJ1-5; D perhaps matches TRBD1 (5 bases). CDR3 length: 13 amino acids. From germline, CDR1 is MDHEN and CDR2 SYDVKM. Trimming removed 5 bases at V and 5 bases at J, with 10 bases between. CDR3 region: CASSLRTHQPQHF. The CDR3 DNA reads as TGTGCCAGCAGTCTGAGGACACATCAGCCCCAGCATTTT.

This clone was seen at least ten times. The gene calls are TRBV6-5 and TRBJ1-2; weak D call: TRBD1 (6 bases). This CDR3 is built from 13 residues. The germline gives CDR1 MNHEY, CDR2 SVGAGI. V dropped 5 bases and J dropped 6 bases, with 13 bases sitting between them. CDR3 amino acids: CASSQQGYNGYTF. CDR3 DNA: TGTGCCAGCAGTCAACAGGGATACAATGGCTACACCTTC.

This clone has only a few counts. CDR3 loop: CASSAGVETQYF. The CDR3 DNA is TGTGCCAGCAGCGCAGGGGTGGAGACCCAGTACTTC. J is TRBJ2-5 and V is TRBV5-6, with D tentatively TRBD1 (6 bases). This CDR3 comprises 12 residues. Deletions cut 4 bases from V and 5 bases from J, with 9 bases between. Germline CDR1 reads SGHDT; CDR2 reads YYEEEE.

The chain recombines TRBV5-1 with TRBJ2-1; weak D call: TRBD2 (6 bases). Germline V CDR1 and CDR2: SGHRS, YFSETQ. This CDR3 comprises 15 residues. The V gene lost 0 bases and the J gene lost 7 bases, with 14 bases spanning the gap. The CDR3 DNA is TGCGCCAGCAGCTTGGATGTCGGGAGTCGTAATGAGCAGTTCTTC. Its protein product is CASSLDVGSRNEQFF. Using reference TRBV5-1 and TRBJ2-1 for the parts outside the CDR3, the full variable domain is KAGVTQTPRYLIKTRGQQVTLSCSPISGHRSVSWYQQTPGQGLQFLFEYFSETQRNKGNFPGRFSGRQFSNSRSEMNVSTLELGDSALYLCASSLDVGSRNEQFFGPGTRLTVL.

The CDR3 here is CASSFLKEGWEQYF. In nucleotides, the CDR3 is TGTGCCAGCAGTTTTTTGAAGGAGGGATGGGAGCAGTACTTC. The rearrangement uses TRBV27 and TRBJ2-7; a possible D gene is TRBD2 (6 bases). This CDR3 contains 14 residues. V dropped 3 bases and J dropped 7 bases, with 16 bases sitting between them. Germline V gene data show CDR1 as MNHEY and CDR2 as SMNVEV (reference sequence).

This chain uses TRBV27 with TRBJ1-5; TRBD1 might be the D (5 bases). Trimming removed 2 bases at V and 6 bases at J, with 11 bases between. Germline lookup yields CDR1 MNHEY and CDR2 SMNVEV (reference sequence). The length of the CDR3 is 14 residues. CDR3 sequence (DNA): TGTGCCAGCAGTTTAGTGCAGGGCCTTCAGCCCCAGCATTTT. Translation: CASSLVQGLQPQHF.

V usage is TRBV7-6 and J usage is TRBJ2-1; no firm D call. Germline CDR1 reads SGHVS; CDR2 reads FNYEAQ. The CDR3 is 16 amino acids. V lost 1 base, J lost 0 bases, and 10 bases lay in between. The CDR3 coding sequence is TGTGCCAGCAGCTTAGATCCGCCTAGCTCCTACAATGAGCAGTTCTTC. Its protein is CASSLDPPSSYNEQFF.

In nucleotides, the CDR3 is TGTGCCAGCACCGGACTAGCGGGAGGCCCTAGCTCCTACAATGAGCAGTTCTTC. This translates into CASTGLAGGPSSYNEQFF. The chain has TRBV2 and TRBJ2-1, with 14 bases aligning to TRBD2. The CDR3 has 18 amino acids. The J segment lost 0 bases and the V segment lost 7 bases, leaving 8 bases of the junction unmatched. The germline V gene has CDR1 SNHLY and CDR2 FYNNEI.

About this clone itself: Other DNA sequences in the sample encode the same CDR3. J is TRBJ2-5 and V is TRBV5-4, with 10 bases identical to TRBD1. This CDR3 is built from 14 residues. Germline loops: CDR1 SGHNT, CDR2 YYREEE (reference sequence). V lost 5 bases, J lost 4 bases, and 5 bases stayed unmatched. This chain's CDR3 is CASSRDRGAETQYF. In DNA, the CDR3 is TGTGCCAGCAGTCGGGACAGGGGTGCAGAGACCCAGTACTTC.

The rearrangement links TRBV6-5 to TRBJ1-2; D remains unclear. Deletions cut 0 bases from V and 7 bases from J, with 12 bases between. CDR1 and CDR2 (germline): MNHEY, SVGAGI. CDR3 length: 14 residues. CDR3 loop: CASSYSRRGFGYTF. CDR3 in DNA: TGTGCCAGCAGTTACTCGAGACGGGGTTTTGGCTACACCTTC.

The CDR3 nucleotides read TGCGCCAGCAGCTTTCACGGGACAGACACCATATATTTT. It is translated as CASSFHGTDTIYF. The rearrangement uses TRBV5-1 and TRBJ1-3; 7 bases are a match to TRBD1. V gave up 2 bases and J gave up 8 bases; unmatched junction bases: 4. The CDR3 has 13 residues. Germline CDR1 and CDR2: SGHRS and YFSETQ. Full variable domain (outside the CDR3, taken from reference TRBV5-1 and TRBJ1-3): KAGVTQTPRYLIKTRGQQVTLSCSPISGHRSVSWYQQTPGQGLQFLFEYFSETQRNKGNFPGRFSGRQFSNSRSEMNVSTLELGDSALYLCASSFHGTDTIYFGEGSWLTVV.

The chain couples TRBV10-2 to TRBJ2-5; 9 bases are a match to TRBD2. Germline CDR1 reads WSHSY; CDR2 reads SAAADI. The CDR3 length is 17 residues. V dropped 4 bases and J dropped 7; count of bases not matched to a gene: 16. CDR3 nucleotide sequence: TGCGCCAGCAGTGTTGAGGGGTGGCGGGAGGGCCACTGGACCCAGTACTTC. As protein: CASSVEGWREGHWTQYF.

Here the CDR3 DNA reads TGTGCCAGCAGCTTAGTTGCGGGTTACGGGCCCAATGAGCAGTTCTTC. Protein product: CASSLVAGYGPNEQFF. The chain has TRBV11-2 and TRBJ2-1; perhaps TRBD2 as D (5 bases). CDR3 size: 16 residues. V was trimmed by 1 base and J by 6 bases, leaving 16 bases between them. Germline CDR1 SGHAT, CDR2 FQNNGV.

This clone was counted a few times. The rearrangement uses TRBV7-8 and TRBJ2-7; 9 bases match TRBD2. Trimming cost V 2 bases and J 5 bases; bases outside gene matches: 10. Germline CDR1 reads SGHVS; CDR2 reads FQNEAQ. This CDR3 has 16 residues. The CDR3 loop reads CASSLWGGRALDEQYF. The CDR3 DNA is TGTGCCAGCAGCTTATGGGGCGGGAGGGCGTTGGACGAGCAGTACTTC.

This chain uses TRBV21-1 with TRBJ2-1; the DNA was not compared with TRBD2, the D call given in the table. TRBV21-1 is shown as a pseudogene. The CDR3 is 14 residues long. CDR3 loop: CASTGGRAYNEQFF. In nucleotides, the CDR3 is TGTGCCAGCACCGGCGGGAGGGCCTACAATGAGCAGTTCTTC.

The chain uses TRBV6-1 and TRBJ1-4; 10 bases are shared with TRBD1. Trimming removed 1 base from V and 7 bases from J; junction bases left unmatched: 0. The CDR3 spans 14 residues. Germline CDR1 reads MNHNS; CDR2 reads SASEGT. This chain's CDR3 is CASSEGTGGEKLFF. The DNA of the CDR3 is TGTGCCAGCAGTGAAGGGACAGGGGGTGAAAAACTGTTTTTT.

This chain joins TRBV6-1 and TRBJ1-4; TRBD1 matches at 9 bases. The CDR3 has 14 residues. The germline CDR1 and CDR2 sequences are MNHNS and SASEGT. Trimming removed 6 bases from V and 8 bases from J; junction bases left unmatched: 7. Here the CDR3 DNA reads TGTGCCAGCAGCGAACAGGGGGCCGGGGAAAAACTGTTTTTT. Its protein product is CASSEQGAGEKLFF.

The rearrangement links TRBV28 to TRBJ1-6; D is unresolved. This CDR3 comprises 14 residues. The V gene's germline CDR1 is MDHEN and CDR2 SYDVKM. With 7 bases removed from V and 5 bases from J, the gap between germline ends came to 12 bases. CDR3 sequence reads: CASKRSGNNSPLHF. DNA for the CDR3: TGTGCCAGCAAGCGATCGGGTAATAATTCACCCCTCCACTTT.

V usage is TRBV6-1 and J usage is TRBJ2-3; 8 bases map to TRBD2. Germline assignment: CDR1 MNHNS and CDR2 SASEGT. This CDR3 has 14 residues. V was pared by 7 bases and J by 4 bases, with 7 bases of the junction left unmatched. CDR3 sequence reads: CASNRAGVADTQYF. DNA of the CDR3: TGTGCCAGCAACCGAGCGGGGGTTGCAGATACGCAGTATTTT.

The V and J genes are TRBV15 and TRBJ1-3, with D maybe TRBD1 (6 bases). V gave up 3 bases and J gave up 1 base, with 16 bases separating them. This CDR3 region has 17 residues. Per the germline V gene, CDR1 is LNHNV and CDR2 is YYDKDF (reference sequence). The CDR3 sequence is CATSRNNRVRSGNTIYF. The CDR3 bases are TGTGCCACCAGCAGGAACAACAGGGTCCGGTCTGGAAACACCATATATTTT.

V gene TRBV7-6 combines with J gene TRBJ1-2, with 10 bases matching TRBD1. The V gene end was trimmed by 1 base and the J gene end by 9 bases; junction bases not matched to a gene: 8. The CDR3 covers 15 residues. Per germline, CDR1 SGHVS and CDR2 FNYEAQ. The CDR3 coding sequence is TGTGCCAGCAGCTTAGGAGGACAGGGGGTTACGAGCTACACCTTC. This encodes CASSLGGQGVTSYTF.

V and J are TRBV5-5 and TRBJ2-5, with 9 bases that match TRBD1. The CDR3 has 14 amino acids. The junction had 7 bases not matched to a gene; V was cut back by 3 bases and J by 7 bases. CDR1 SGHKS and CDR2 YYEKEE come from the germline V gene (reference sequence). CDR3 loop: CASSSWTGVGTQYF. For the CDR3, the DNA is TGTGCCAGCAGCTCCTGGACAGGGGTAGGGACCCAGTACTTC.